This T cell receptor (beta chain) is drawn from a study of blood T cells in healthy people across ages. Donor samples were obtained from healthy Caucasian individuals from Russia, aged about 6 to 100. A sample-barcoded 5' primer and a J-beta primer mix were used in a second PCR of about 6 to 11 cycles. TCRdb redid the calling of the 5' RACE reads with MiXCR, one entry per CDR3 protein. The profile shows some 920,000 distinct CDR3 sequences, 51% of them singletons. Findings of the study overall: Donor CMV infection status was unknown, possibly confounding age-related changes in expanded clonotypes. Measured against age, TCR beta diversity per million T cells decreased in a roughly linear manner. The study found more naive CD4+ cells and higher diversity in long-lived than aged donors.

Trimming took 4 bases from V and 0 from J, leaving 4 bases between them. Germline V gene lookup returns CDR1 DFQATT and CDR2 SNEGSKA (reference sequence). CDR3 length: 11 residues. This clonotype has more than one count but fewer than ten. The antigen remains unidentified. The clonotype was recovered from a woman aged 60 to 75 in good health. The chain employs TRBV20-1 and TRBJ2-7; D remains unclear. The sequencing input was blood. The CDR3 region is CSAINSYEQYF. CDR3 DNA: TGCAGTGCTATCAACTCCTACGAGCAGTACTTC.